The following is a T cell receptor (beta chain) sequence with its context. This sample is part of a study of blood T cell repertoires in COVID-19. Study-wide context: The origin of the acute and convalescent COVID-19 samples was the United States, Italy and Spain.

Trimming at V came to 4 bases and at J to 6 bases, leaving 8 bases not matched to a gene. This CDR3 spans 15 amino acids. The germline V gene has CDR1 LNHDA and CDR2 SQIVND (reference sequence). Source study methods: Estimation of nucleated cell counts was performed using reference gene primer amplification. Assay used: immunoSEQ multiplex PCR; TCRdb lists only in-frame clones, some missing. That table gives V, J and clone size, and the DNA gave D and trimming. Among a few hundred thousand clones listed, 75% to 90% were seen once. The chain couples TRBV19 to TRBJ2-3, with TRBD2 matching over 9 bases. Sequencing was performed on peripheral blood. This receptor was identified in a woman aged 25 to 39 with active or convalescent COVID-19. This CDR3 is CASSTGSGGADTQYF. CDR3 bases: TGTGCCAGTAGTACGGGTAGCGGGGGCGCGGATACGCAGTATTTT.